The TCR beta chain under discussion was sequenced for a study of fetal regulatory T cell absence and autoimmunity. Findings of the study overall: In IPEX syndrome, oligoclonal enrichment was read as supporting prenatal antigen-driven autoimmunity in the pancreas. Compared with cord blood, pancreas showed oligoclonal TCR enrichment, some clones over 90-fold. Cord blood and pancreas showed broadly similar TRB gene family usage.

The survey-level immunoSEQ assay was used. Repertoires were generated with immunoSEQ multiplex PCR, while TCRdb's copy carries only in-frame clones and drops some. The table lists about 43,000 clones, about four fifths of them singletons, with 0.41% in the top ten. This clone is a singleton in its sample. Its cognate antigen is unknown. The source material was cord blood. The clonotype was recovered from a newborn boy with IPEX syndrome.

The CDR3 nucleotides are TGTGCCAGCAGCAATGGACTATCCGGCGAGCAGTACTTC. Translating gives CASSNGLSGEQYF. This rearrangement joins TRBV7-2 to TRBJ2-7, with D tentatively TRBD2 (6 bases). CDR1 and CDR2 from the germline V gene are SGHTA and FQGNSA. The CDR3 contains 13 residues. V shed 5 bases and J shed 6 bases, with 14 bases lying between them. The full variable domain, completed using reference TRBV7-2 and TRBJ2-7, is GAGVSQSPSNKVTEKGKDVELRCDPISGHTALYWYRQSLGQGLEFLIYFQGNSAPDKSGLPSDRFSAERTGGSVSTLTIQRTQQEDSAVYLCASSNGLSGEQYFGPGTRLTVT.